This T cell receptor beta chain was found in a study of cytomegalovirus exposure and HLA in healthy donors. PCR employed 60 Vbeta and 13 Jbeta primers. Only in-frame clones appear in the TCRdb table, and some are missing; sequencing was by immunoSEQ multiplex PCR. Of approximately 130,000 clones listed, about 79% are singletons. Healthy bone marrow donors made up the donor group. The V and J ends lost 4 bases and 2 bases, in that order; junction bases with no gene match: 9. The CDR3 extends over 17 amino acids. Germline CDR1 reads SGHAT; CDR2 reads FQNNGV. The clonotype originates from a man aged 45-60 years in good health and CMV-seronegative. The sample taken for sequencing was PBMCs. The chain joins TRBV11-2 to TRBJ2-3, with TRBD2 matching over 10 bases. DNA of the CDR3: TGTGCCAGCAGCTCAGACGGTAGCGGGGGGCTCACAGATACGCAGTATTTT. Amino acids: CASSSDGSGGLTDTQYF. Looking up the rest from reference TRBV11-2 and TRBJ2-3 gives the full variable domain: EAGVAQSPRYKIIEKRQSVAFWCNPISGHATLYWYQQILGQGPKLLIQFQNNGVVDDSQLPKDRFSAERLKGVDSTLKIQPAKLEDSAVYLCASSSDGSGGLTDTQYFGPGTRLTVL.